This TCR beta chain stems from a study of T cell changes during pregnancy in multiple sclerosis. The V gene's germline CDR1 is MGHRA and CDR2 YSYEKL. V lost 1 base, J lost 1 base, and 0 bases stayed unmatched. This CDR3 has 15 residues. Profiled with immunoSEQ multiplex PCR; TCRdb holds only in-frame clones, not every one. This sample yields tens of thousands of clones, of which over 85% are seen a single time; 1.2% belongs to the top ten. The clonotype was recovered from a female donor with multiple sclerosis, enrolled in a pregnancy study. The material sequenced was peripheral blood, taken in the third trimester of pregnancy. The rearrangement joins TRBV4-1 to TRBJ2-2, with 7 bases that match TRBD2. CDR3: CASSQASGNTGELFF. For the CDR3, the DNA is TGCGCCAGCAGCCAAGCTAGCGGGAACACCGGGGAGCTGTTTTTT.